This record covers a single T cell receptor beta chain. The antigen is undetermined. The data were obtained in a study of T cell responses to AZD1222 COVID-19 vaccine. Notes on the study in general: Only six individuals given AZD1222 were seropositive at baseline.

Using immunoSEQ multiplex PCR, the repertoire was profiled, and TCRdb retains in-frame clones only, with some absent. The table has 250,000 to 300,000 clones, approximately 94% seen once. The CDR3 consists of 11 residues. Germline loops: CDR1 SGDLS, CDR2 YYNGEE. Trimming cost V 3 bases and J 8 bases, with 6 bases left between them. The genes are TRBV9 and TRBJ2-1; D is uncertain. This sample comprised peripheral blood, obtained 28 days after the second AZD1222 dose. This receptor was obtained from an adult who received the AZD1222 COVID-19 vaccine. As DNA, the CDR3 is TGTGCCAGCAGCGCCCTCCATGAGCAGTTCTTC. This sequence encodes CASSALHEQFF.